This TCR beta chain was recovered during a study of blood T cell repertoires in COVID-19. The V segment lost 6 bases and the J segment 4 bases; nucleotides outside the gene matches: 5. Germline CDR1 and CDR2: MRHNA and SNTAGT. The CDR3 consists of 14 residues. Authors' methods: Amplification of reference gene primers provided the estimated nucleated cell counts. The data were produced by immunoSEQ multiplex PCR, yet TCRdb's version contains in-frame clones alone and is incomplete. Clonal size and the V and J genes are those of that table, whereas D and trimming came from the DNA. The table has over 250,000 clones, about 80% seen once; the top ten hold approximately 4%. Residents of about two dozen US areas, aged about 18 to 95 years, made up the participants.

The rearrangement links TRBV6-4 to TRBJ2-3; TRBD1 matches 9 bases. The TCR was taken from a man younger than 45 with acute COVID-19. The sequencing sample was made of PBMCs or T cells enriched from blood (not recorded which). This CDR3 reads CASSSTGGADTQYF. CDR3 sequence (DNA): TGTGCCAGCAGCTCCACAGGGGGCGCAGATACGCAGTATTTT.